Reported below is one T cell receptor (beta chain). This specimen comes from a study of lymphopenia after photon versus proton radiotherapy. Clones were sequenced by immunoSEQ multiplex PCR, and TCRdb holds only the in-frame ones, with some missing. The table has 55,000 to 70,000 clones, around 88% seen once. The V segment lost 6 bases and the J segment 7 bases; nucleotides outside the gene matches: 7. Germline V gene sequence: CDR1 SQVTM, CDR2 ANQGSEA. CDR3 length: 13 amino acids. The TCR sequence derives from a man aged 35 to 55 with gastric cancer. The sample here was peripheral blood, taken from a patient treated with photon-based radiotherapy. V is TRBV29-1 and J is TRBJ2-1, with 9 bases identical to TRBD2. This CDR3 is CSVQGLAENEQFF. The DNA for the CDR3 is TGCAGCGTCCAGGGACTAGCCGAAAATGAGCAGTTCTTC.